The 7 T cell receptor beta chains presented below share a single source sample, sequenced in a study of early T cells in non-severe SARS-CoV-2 infection. One entry per CDR3 protein, called by TCRdb with MiXCR from the 5' RACE reads. The sample contains tens of thousands of distinct CDR3 sequences, roughly 5.3% of which appear only once. The source material was whole blood, sampled at baseline. All receptors come from an adult who was a healthcare worker with PCR-confirmed SARS-CoV-2 infection or an uninfected control (not recorded which).

Ten or more counts support this clonotype. The CDR3 nucleotides read TGTGCCAGTAGTCCGGACAGCTCTGGGAATGAGCAGTTCTTC. Its protein is CASSPDSSGNEQFF. The rearrangement joins TRBV19 to TRBJ2-1; maybe TRBD1 (6 bases). This CDR3 spans 14 amino acids. Per the germline V gene, CDR1 is LNHDA and CDR2 is SQIVND (reference sequence). V lost 5 bases to trimming and J lost 7 bases, with 15 bases between them. Full variable domain (remainder filled in from reference TRBV19 and TRBJ2-1): DGGITQSPKYLFRKEGQNVTLSCEQNLNHDAMYWYRQDPGQGLRLIYYSQIVNDFQKGDIAEGYSVSREKKESFPLTVTSAQKNPTAFYLCASSPDSSGNEQFFGPGTRLTVL.

The chain employs TRBV5-4 and TRBJ1-4, with a tentative D call TRBD1 (5 bases). The V gene lost 0 bases and the J gene lost 7 bases, with 10 bases spanning the gap. This CDR3 contains 14 residues. Germline assignment: CDR1 SGHNT and CDR2 YYREEE (reference sequence). CDR3 in DNA: TGTGCCAGCAGCTTGGCAGGGTCTCGTGAAAAACTGTTTTTT. This codes for CASSLAGSREKLFF. Filled out from reference TRBV5-4 and TRBJ1-4, the complete variable domain reads ETGVTQSPTHLIKTRGQQVTLRCSSQSGHNTVSWYQQALGQGPQFIFQYYREEENGRGNFPPRFSGLQFPNYSSELNVNALELDDSALYLCASSLAGSREKLFFGSGTQLSVL.

This clonotype was recorded many times. The chain is built from TRBV7-6 and TRBJ1-1, with D tentatively TRBD1 (5 bases). CDR3 length: 15 residues. Trimming removed 4 bases at V and 1 base at J, with 13 bases between. CDR1 and CDR2 (germline): SGHVS, FNYEAQ. CDR3 sequence reads: CASSSTGLGNTEAFF. DNA of the CDR3: TGTGCCAGCAGCTCTACGGGACTGGGGAACACTGAAGCTTTCTTT.

This clonotype was seen a few times. The chain combines TRBV4-1 with TRBJ1-6; D gene uncertain. Trimming removed 0 bases at V and 10 bases at J, with 16 bases between. The CDR3 is made up of 16 amino acids. The germline gives CDR1 MGHRA, CDR2 YSYEKL. The CDR3 reads CASSQEVVGLGSPLHF. CDR3 sequence (DNA): TGCGCCAGCAGCCAAGAAGTGGTCGGACTAGGATCACCCCTCCACTTT.

This clonotype came up a few times. The chain is built from TRBV27 and TRBJ1-6; 9 bases line up with TRBD1. The CDR3 runs 14 residues. The ends lost 4 bases at V and 9 bases at J; junction bases unmatched: 4. The germline V gene has CDR1 MNHEY and CDR2 SMNVEV (reference sequence). The CDR3 sequence is CASSYRGRVSPLHF. The CDR3 DNA reads TGTGCCAGCAGTTACAGGGGGCGGGTTTCACCCCTCCACTTT.

This clonotype was recorded at least ten times. The rearrangement joins TRBV5-1 to TRBJ1-3; D gene ambiguous. The CDR3 sequence is 13 residues long. V was pared by 1 base and J by 2 bases, with 4 bases between. In germline, CDR1 is SGHRS, CDR2 YFSETQ. This chain's CDR3 is CASSLSAGNTIYF. CDR3 bases: TGCGCCAGCAGCTTGTCAGCTGGAAACACCATATATTTT.

This clonotype was seen many times. The chain has TRBV5-1 and TRBJ2-3; D may be TRBD2 (5 bases). Germline V lookup: CDR1 SGHRS, CDR2 YFSETQ. The CDR3 consists of 15 residues. Trimming pared 5 bases from V and 0 bases from J, leaving 13 bases between. In DNA, the CDR3 is TGCGCCAGCAGTCCCGGGAAGCCAAGCACAGATACGCAGTATTTT. This encodes CASSPGKPSTDTQYF.